This TCR beta chain was sequenced during a study of blood T cell repertoires in COVID-19 (dated by TCRdb to 2018 to 2020). Turning to the overall study: Samples covering the acute and convalescent phases of COVID-19 were provided by collaborators in the United States, Italy and Spain. The material from the prospective study consisted of cDNA or gDNA derived from T cells, B-cell-depleted T cells, or PBMCs. Deeply sampled blood TCRbeta repertoires from subjects exposed to, actively infected with, or recovered from COVID-19 were included in the dataset. The repertoires were made available in a free public database intended to serve as a resource for research on the immune response to SARS-CoV-2. Samples came from the ongoing ImmuneRACE study (first 160 participants) plus 1,254 subjects from 6 global collaborators. A de-identified subject ID, COVID-19 status, age in years and sex were almost always included in the sample metadata. Where available, HLA class I and class II types were obtained from metadata supplied by the sample provider rather than from assay-based typing.

This clone was detected ten times or more. This clone's antigen is unknown. No clone much larger than this one lies a single base away; base qualities are absent. TCRbeta CDR3 regions were amplified from genomic DNA by means of the immunoSEQ Assay, a bias-controlled multiplex PCR. The published analysis was carried out like this. Within the assay, amplification of reference gene primers was used to estimate how many nucleated cells each sample contained. To quantify the absolute abundance of each unique TCRbeta CDR3 rearrangement, sequence reads were collapsed and filtered. Productive Simpson clonality was computed per sample as the square root of Simpson's diversity index over productive rearrangements. Not all clones reach the TCRdb copy of this immuneACCESS table, which keeps in-frame sequences only. Checked studies attribute under half of the gap to unresolved V genes and leave the rest unexplained. V and J calls and clone size are copied from that table; D and trimming were computed from the DNA. The sample table shows about 95,000 clones, and roughly 80% are seen once. About 24% of the sample is in the top ten clones.

What the authors observed across the whole study: The amount of clinical and demographic metadata varied by source and participant and was provided uncurated.

Each collaborating institution followed its own protocols to collect whole blood in K2EDTA tubes. For TCRbeta analysis, collaborator samples were shipped as frozen whole blood, as isolated PBMCs, or as DNA extracted from either sample type. The sequence came from a human donor in a cohort sampled during active COVID-19. Specimen: peripheral blood.

The DNA reads as follows: TGTGCCAGCAGTCCTACACCGGACAGGCAGAACACTGAAGCTTTCTTT. Its translation reads: CASSPTPDRQNTEAFF. The rearrangement combines TRBV27 with TRBJ1-1; TRBD1 matches 7 bases in the middle. The cysteine opens and the phenylalanine closes a CDR3 of 16 amino acids. The entry retains the CDR3 DNA only, 48 bases that are in frame from base 1. Per the germline V gene (reference sequence), MNHEY is the CDR1 and SMNVEV is the CDR2. From V the trimming removes 5 bases and from J it removes 1 base, while the gene matches leave 10 bases of the junction unaccounted for.